The clone carrying this T cell receptor (beta chain) was seen repeatedly, ten times or more. Each patient came to thyroid surgery without any prior treatment (of any kind). In germline, CDR1 is LGHDT, CDR2 YNNKEL (reference sequence). This CDR3 comprises 16 residues. After removal of 4 bases from V and 4 bases from J, the junction contained 8 bases not matched to a gene. Per the authors' pipeline: Across clinicopathological groups, CDR3 differences served as the basis for building a distant-metastasis classifier for papillary thyroid cancer. TCRdb reanalyzed the PCR reads with MiXCR. The V and J calls were not made by the authors but by TCRdb's processing. The repertoire has roughly 2,000 clones, 9.5% to 13% of them found once; the top ten carry around an eighth. This sample stems from a study of metastatic and nonmetastatic thyroid tumors. The overall study: Patients with malignant and benign thyroid disease provided blood and tumor or nodule tissue, whose repertoires were compared.

Sample: tumor tissue. This chain connects TRBV3-1 to TRBJ1-1; TRBD1 agrees at 11 bases. The clonotype comes from a female donor with papillary thyroid cancer or a benign thyroid nodule (not recorded which). Some clones in this sample may be carry-over from other donors' samples. The CDR3: CASSRTGGSSGTEAFF. CDR3 coding DNA: TGTGCCAGCAGCCGGACAGGGGGCTCCTCGGGCACTGAAGCTTTCTTT.